These 18 T cell receptor beta chains came from one sample sequenced in a study of T cell responses to AZD1222 COVID-19 vaccine. TCRdb's table, derived via immunoSEQ multiplex PCR, lists solely in-frame clones and lacks some. The data hold over 150,000 clones, with approximately 90% observed a single time. Sample: peripheral blood, taken 28 days after the second AZD1222 dose. These receptors originate from an adult who received the AZD1222 COVID-19 vaccine.

This rearrangement joins TRBV5-1 to TRBJ1-2; possibly TRBD1 for D (6 bases). This CDR3 is 13 amino acids long. The germline V gene has CDR1 SGHRS and CDR2 YFSETQ. The ends were cut back, 4 bases at V and 3 bases at J, with 10 bases in the middle. In DNA, the CDR3 is TGCGCCAGCAGCCTCCGACAGGACTATGGCTACACCTTC. As protein: CASSLRQDYGYTF.

V gene TRBV19 combines with J gene TRBJ1-1; 7 positions match TRBD1. The V gene end was trimmed by 10 bases and the J gene end by 5 bases; junction bases not matched to a gene: 19. The CDR3 runs to 16 residues. CDR1 LNHDA and CDR2 SQIVND come from the germline V gene (reference sequence). The CDR3 DNA reads as TGTGCCACCCCGGGACAGCATATTTGGGTGTGGACTGAAGCTTTCTTT. Its translation: CATPGQHIWVWTEAFF. Full variable domain (remainder filled in from reference TRBV19 and TRBJ1-1): DGGITQSPKYLFRKEGQNVTLSCEQNLNHDAMYWYRQDPGQGLRLIYYSQIVNDFQKGDIAEGYSVSREKKESFPLTVTSAQKNPTAFYLCATPGQHIWVWTEAFFGQGTRLTVV.

The V call is TRBV2, the J call TRBJ2-7; D is undetermined. This CDR3 is built from 13 residues. Trimming pared 10 bases from V and 6 bases from J, leaving 19 bases between. CDR1 SNHLY and CDR2 FYNNEI come from the germline V gene. CDR3 DNA: TGTGCCACCGCCGGTCCGGTAAAGGGCGAGCAGTACTTC. Protein: CATAGPVKGEQYF.

This clone was picked up a small number of times. The chain couples TRBV4-2 to TRBJ2-1; D might be TRBD2 (6 bases). The CDR3 has 16 residues. Per germline, CDR1 LGHNA and CDR2 YNFKEQ. Trimming took 0 bases from V and 2 from J, leaving 11 bases between them. The CDR3 DNA reads TGTGCCAGCAGCCAAGATTCAGCGGGCACCTACAATGAGCAGTTCTTC. This translates into CASSQDSAGTYNEQFF.

This rearrangement joins TRBV12-3 or TRBV12-4 to TRBJ2-7; D remains ambiguous. The V end lost 6 bases, the J end lost 3 bases, and 12 bases lay between the germline ends. The CDR3 runs to 13 residues. This chain's CDR3 is CASSLGFRYEQYF. The CDR3, as DNA: TGTGCCAGCAGCTTGGGGTTTCGCTACGAGCAGTACTTC.

The rearrangement joins TRBV7-9 to TRBJ1-5; tentative D call: TRBD1 (6 bases). This CDR3 is built from 14 residues. Per germline, CDR1 SEHNR and CDR2 FQNEAQ (reference sequence). The V end was cut by 5 bases, the J end by 7 bases, with 15 bases between. In DNA, the CDR3 is TGTGCCAGCAGCCATAAGGGGGGTGGGCAGCCCCAGCATTTT. Encoded protein: CASSHKGGGQPQHF. Together with reference TRBV7-9 and TRBJ1-5, the CDR3 gives the full variable domain: DTGVSQNPRHKITKRGQNVTFRCDPISEHNRLYWYRQTLGQGPEFLTYFQNEAQLEKSRLLSDRFSAERPKGSFSTLEIQRTEQGDSAMYLCASSHKGGGQPQHFGDGTRLSIL.

This rearrangement joins TRBV19 to TRBJ2-1; TRBD1 agrees at 7 bases. The CDR3 has 11 residues. J lost 13 bases, V lost 4 bases, and 4 bases had no gene match. Germline V gene lookup returns CDR1 LNHDA and CDR2 SQIVND (reference sequence). CDR3 sequence (DNA): TGTGCCAGTAGTACAGACAGGGTTCAGTTCTTC. This sequence encodes CASSTDRVQFF. Complete variable domain (other parts from reference TRBV19 and TRBJ2-1): DGGITQSPKYLFRKEGQNVTLSCEQNLNHDAMYWYRQDPGQGLRLIYYSQIVNDFQKGDIAEGYSVSREKKESFPLTVTSAQKNPTAFYLCASSTDRVQFFGPGTRLTVL.

V usage is TRBV12-3 or TRBV12-4 and J usage is TRBJ2-3, with unresolved D. CDR3 size: 13 residues. Trimming took 5 bases from V and 5 from J, leaving 11 bases between them. For the CDR3, the DNA is TGTGCCAGCAGTGTCGGGTCGCTAGATACGCAGTATTTT. Translated, it gives CASSVGSLDTQYF.

V is TRBV19 and J is TRBJ1-5; D gene unclear. Germline values: CDR1 LNHDA, CDR2 SQIVND (reference sequence). V lost 7 bases to trimming and J lost 2 bases, with 9 bases between them. This CDR3 is built from 13 residues. This CDR3 is CASMRRGNQPQHF. CDR3 sequence (DNA): TGTGCCAGTATGCGGCGAGGCAATCAGCCCCAGCATTTT. The complete variable domain, with remaining parts taken from reference TRBV19 and TRBJ1-5, reads DGGITQSPKYLFRKEGQNVTLSCEQNLNHDAMYWYRQDPGQGLRLIYYSQIVNDFQKGDIAEGYSVSREKKESFPLTVTSAQKNPTAFYLCASMRRGNQPQHFGDGTRLSIL.

This clone has only a few counts. This sequence joins TRBV19 and TRBJ1-2; D is undetermined. This CDR3 has 11 residues. Trimming took 7 bases from V and 9 from J, leaving 12 bases between them. In germline, CDR1 is LNHDA, CDR2 SQIVND (reference sequence). CDR3 region: CASKFRRSYTF. CDR3 nucleotides: TGTGCCAGTAAATTCCGCAGGAGCTACACCTTC.

V usage is TRBV4-3 and J usage is TRBJ1-1; D gene unclear. This CDR3 is 14 amino acids long. The V gene's germline CDR1 is LGHNA and CDR2 YSLEER. V was shortened by 4 bases and J by 1 base, with 10 bases between the two germline ends. The CDR3, as DNA: TGCGCCAGCAGCCTGGACGGTAAGAACACTGAAGCTTTCTTT. Amino acids: CASSLDGKNTEAFF.

V and J are TRBV3-1 (or the pseudogene TRBV3-2) and TRBJ1-1, with 9 bases that match TRBD1. V was pared by 5 bases and J by 4 bases, with 14 bases of the junction left unmatched. Germline V gives CDR1 LGHDT, CDR2 YNNKEL (reference sequence). The CDR3 consists of 17 residues. The CDR3 bases are TGTGCCAGCAGCGAGCGTGGGTCCGGGACAGGGCTCACTGAAGCTTTCTTT. Translation gives CASSERGSGTGLTEAFF.

This chain uses TRBV19 with TRBJ1-5; D might be TRBD1 (6 bases). Trimming took off 4 bases at V and 5 bases at J, with 18 bases between the two ends. This CDR3 spans 16 amino acids. Germline assignment: CDR1 LNHDA and CDR2 SQIVND (reference sequence). The CDR3 DNA sequence: TGTGCCAGTAGTAGCCTCCAGGGGATAGGTCATCAGCCCCAGCATTTT. Translating it yields CASSSLQGIGHQPQHF.

This chain joins TRBV27 and TRBJ1-2, with D unresolved. This CDR3 has 15 amino acids. V gave up 0 bases and J gave up 2 bases, with 10 bases separating them. From germline, CDR1 is MNHEY and CDR2 SMNVEV (reference sequence). The CDR3 sequence: CASSLSIEPNYGYTF. In nucleotides, the CDR3 is TGTGCCAGCAGTTTATCGATAGAGCCCAACTATGGCTACACCTTC.

The V and J genes are TRBV2 and TRBJ1-3, with D possibly being TRBD1 (5 bases). The CDR3 has 14 amino acids. The germline V gene has CDR1 SNHLY and CDR2 FYNNEI. V was shortened by 3 bases and J by 2 bases, with 8 bases between the two germline ends. CDR3 sequence reads: CASSEFRAGNTIYF. The CDR3 DNA sequence: TGTGCCAGCAGTGAGTTCAGGGCTGGAAACACCATATATTTT.

There are a few counts of this clone. This chain uses TRBV19 with TRBJ1-2; TRBD1 matches 8 bases. The J segment lost 4 bases and the V segment lost 4 bases, leaving 5 bases of the junction unmatched. Germline V CDR1 and CDR2: LNHDA, SQIVND (reference sequence). The CDR3 consists of 14 residues. Written as DNA, the CDR3 is TGTGCCAGTAGTACGACAGGGGAACGCTATGGCTACACCTTC. Its translation is CASSTTGERYGYTF.

The rearrangement links TRBV18 to TRBJ1-2; D not certain. This CDR3 is 13 amino acids long. Per germline, CDR1 KGHSH and CDR2 LQKENI. The germline V and J ends were trimmed by 3 bases and 2 bases, with 7 bases remaining between them. In DNA form, the CDR3 reads TGTGCCAGCTCACCTATGGAGAACTATGGCTACACCTTC. Residues: CASSPMENYGYTF.

This clone has only one observation. The chain has TRBV5-4 and TRBJ2-7; the match to TRBD2 covers 8 bases. This CDR3 has 13 amino acids. The germline gives CDR1 SGHNT, CDR2 YYREEE (reference sequence). With V trimmed by 2 bases and J by 7 bases, 5 bases remained unmatched. The chain's CDR3 is CASSFRGGGEQYF. The CDR3 DNA reads as TGTGCCAGCAGCTTCAGGGGCGGGGGGGAGCAGTACTTC.